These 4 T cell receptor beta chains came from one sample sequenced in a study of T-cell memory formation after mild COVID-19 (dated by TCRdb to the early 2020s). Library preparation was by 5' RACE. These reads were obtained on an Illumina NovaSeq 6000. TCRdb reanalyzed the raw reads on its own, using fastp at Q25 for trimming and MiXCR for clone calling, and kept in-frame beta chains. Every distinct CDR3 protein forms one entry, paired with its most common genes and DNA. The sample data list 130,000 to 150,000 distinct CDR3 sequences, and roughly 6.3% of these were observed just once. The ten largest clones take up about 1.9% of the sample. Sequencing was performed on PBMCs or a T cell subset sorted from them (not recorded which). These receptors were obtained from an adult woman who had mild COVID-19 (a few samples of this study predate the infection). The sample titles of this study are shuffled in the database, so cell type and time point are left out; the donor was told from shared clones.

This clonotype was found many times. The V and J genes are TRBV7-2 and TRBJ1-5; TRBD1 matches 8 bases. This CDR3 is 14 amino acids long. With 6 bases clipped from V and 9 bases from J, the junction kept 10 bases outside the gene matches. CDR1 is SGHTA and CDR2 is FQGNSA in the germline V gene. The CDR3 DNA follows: TGTGCCAGCAGTCTGGGGACAGGCGGACTGCCCCAGCATTTT. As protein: CASSLGTGGLPQHF.

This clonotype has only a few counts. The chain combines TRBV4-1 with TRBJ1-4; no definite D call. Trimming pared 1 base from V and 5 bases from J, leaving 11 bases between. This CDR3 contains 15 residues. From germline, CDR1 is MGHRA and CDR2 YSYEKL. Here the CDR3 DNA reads TGCGCCAGCAGCCAAGTGGCGAGTTCAAATGAAAAACTGTTTTTT. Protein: CASSQVASSNEKLFF.

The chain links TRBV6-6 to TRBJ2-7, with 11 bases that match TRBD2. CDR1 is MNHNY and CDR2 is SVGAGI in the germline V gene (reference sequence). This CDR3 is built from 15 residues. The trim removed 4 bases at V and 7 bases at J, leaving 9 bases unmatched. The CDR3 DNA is TGTGCCAGCAGTTCTACTAGCGGGAGAGAAAAAGAGCAGTACTTC. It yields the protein CASSSTSGREKEQYF.

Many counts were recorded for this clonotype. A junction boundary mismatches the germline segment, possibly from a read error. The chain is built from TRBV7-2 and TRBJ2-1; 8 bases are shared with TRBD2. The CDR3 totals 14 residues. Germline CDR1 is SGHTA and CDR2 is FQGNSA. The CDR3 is CASSLAGSYNEQFF. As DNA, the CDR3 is TGCGCCAGCAGTCTAGCGGGCTCCTACAATGAGCAGTTCTTC.